This T cell receptor (beta chain) was identified during a study of cytomegalovirus exposure and HLA in healthy donors (dated by TCRdb to the late 2010s). Study-level background: An earlier analysis of approximately 600 of the donors reported 276 Gb of sequence data and around 120 million unique TCR beta sequences from about 200 million T cells. To decide whether each TCR beta V gene segment behaved as functional or pseudogenic, an earlier analysis of nearly 600 of the donors relied on high-throughput TCR beta sequencing. Both class I and class II loci were covered by HLA typing, at four-digit resolution. The number of typed donors differed by locus: roughly 620-640 for A, B, C, DRB1 and DQB1; approximately 520 for DQA1; 606 for DPA1; and around 450 for DPB1. Besides the first cohort of around 670 subjects, a separate validation cohort made up of 120 different subjects was used. Donor age, sex, ethnicity and CMV serostatus were compiled together with the repertoire data. Every repertoire in the discovery cohort had been generated on one and the same sequencing platform. In a later analysis, previously published TCR beta repertoires from some 640 donors were re-analyzed and high-resolution HLA genotyping was added so that TCR occurrence patterns could be studied. Because of strong linkage in the cohort, a few DR-DQ haplotypes were treated as single units for association and clustering. In the later analysis, no new phenotypic data were used to find candidate immune exposures; instead, reliance was placed on TCR beta sequences and their occurrence across donors. An early release covering 550 to 700 HLA-typed donors comprised approximately 290 gigabases of sequencing data and around 86 million unique TCR sequences. Across 300 to 500 genotyped donors of the cohort, an average of roughly 200,000 unique TCR beta nucleotide sequences per donor were sequenced, and roughly 20% of those sequences were non-productive. The genetic ancestry cluster associated with self-reported Caucasian donors included 81% of the 398 genotyped donors. The study profiled the T cell repertoires of fewer than 850 subjects by immunosequencing and related them to cytomegalovirus serostatus. The study aimed to test whether cataloging public T cell receptors could reveal signatures of past pathogen exposure. To predict cytomegalovirus infection status, the study brought together high-throughput TCR immunosequencing, statistical association of individual TCRs with disease status, and machine learning. A later genetic analysis took genome-wide SNP genotypes for 398 of the 666 donors and used that subset as a discovery cohort. Summary of the overall study and its limitations: According to the authors, the approach could potentially be generalized to other disease states and immunological phenotypes. Strong co-occurrence of HLA alleles, especially DR and DQ, made assigning TCR associations to individual alleles difficult. A cluster of highly shared sequence variants was judged likely to represent a technical artifact of the sequencing pipeline. A further reported finding was that TCR beta sequences accurately predicted the HLA-A and HLA-B alleles for most subjects in the first cohort. A later analysis found that TCR association rates varied across HLA loci, with DRB1 alleles showing the most associated TCRs and HLA-C alleles the fewest. For the cohort, immune exposure information was limited to CMV serostatus. An earlier analysis of some 560 of the donors showed that most TCR beta V segments appeared in productive rearrangements either about 90% or about 30% of the time, which broadly matched IMGT annotations. Linkage disequilibrium might explain the correlated functional status among segregating V segments, but an unknown experimental factor could not be ruled out. A later analysis found that most CMV-associated TCR beta chains appeared HLA-restricted, with HLA associations seemingly driven largely by CMV exposure. A few of the identified cytomegalovirus-associated TCR beta chains were confirmed in vitro to be specific for cytomegalovirus antigens. While some public TCRs were present in many individuals, most TCR sequences turned up only very rarely across donors. The study listed 164 TCR beta chains as associated with cytomegalovirus. The presence/absence analyses assumed that sequencing depth was roughly uniform across donors, and that assumption may not be true. According to a later genetic analysis, donors in an Asian-associated ancestry cluster had fewer N-insertions in productive TCRs than the roughly 660-donor mean. A later analysis associated about 17,000 TCR beta sequences with specific HLA alleles at a false discovery rate of 0.05. Because counts were too low, about 15 rarely observed V segments, including chromosome 9 orphons, were left out of the earlier analysis of 587 of the donors. Several of the top co-occurrence clusters appeared to be linked to parvovirus B19, influenza, CMV and Epstein-Barr virus, according to a later analysis. Only TCR beta chains were sequenced in this cohort, and the absence of alpha or paired-chain data limited detectable features. Cytomegalovirus status was reported to be diagnosed by the classifier with high specificity and sensitivity in both the original and validation cohorts. In a later analysis, HLA-associated TCR beta chains were found to be more clonally expanded and to have lower generation probabilities than equally common non-associated chains. Because HLA typing was unavailable for some donors at each locus, only the typed subset was used in association tests. V-gene and J-gene trimming of TCR beta chains was associated with a missense DCLRE1C variant in a later genetic analysis, and the association was replicated in an independent cohort.

In total, around 600 healthy bone marrow donors made up the cohort. Cohort members were all nominally healthy when sampled, although unrecorded immune exposures were likely present. The donor tested CMV seronegative and was one of the 352 seronegative cohort members. A peripheral blood sample was provided by each donor, and peripheral blood mononuclear cells were used for TCR beta sequencing. The Qiagen DNeasy Blood Extraction Kit was used to extract genomic DNA from the blood cell samples. Library construction relied on the immunoSEQ multiplex PCR assay. The multiplex PCR relied on a mix of 60 forward primers for TCR Vbeta segments and 13 reverse primers for TCR Jbeta segments. The CDR3 region of rearranged TCR beta genes was amplified from genomic DNA by a multiplex PCR assay. The amplified TCR beta libraries were sequenced on the Illumina HiSeq System as 87-base-pair reads. Per the original workflow: A later analysis tallied roughly 76 million unique TCR beta chains across the roughly 610 repertoires, and around 10 million of those chains were shared by two or more donors. To remove PCR and sequencing errors, raw reads were error-corrected and collapsed into unique sequences using a nearest-neighbor algorithm that merged closely related sequences. Alignment of CDR3 sequences to IMGT reference sequences was used to assign V, D and J gene segments. For a sequence to be retained, at least a six-nucleotide match to both a V gene segment and a J gene segment was required. A rearrangement counted as productive if the CDR3 had no stop codons and remained in frame with V and J, and every other rearrangement counted as non-productive. Following IMGT convention, CDR3 was defined as the stretch from the second conserved V-encoded cysteine to the conserved J-encoded phenylalanine. Sequences without an unambiguous match to a single V gene segment were excluded from the earlier analysis of several hundred of the donors. In an earlier analysis of more than 500 of the donors, a V segment was called functional when productive rearrangements were above 56.7%, and segregating when the standard deviation between donors exceeded 5%. A statistical classification framework was built to diagnose cytomegalovirus status from the catalog of TCR beta chain sequences. In a later analysis, V and J genes were assigned by comparing TCR nucleotide sequences against IMGT/GENE-DB human TR gene sequences. The TCRdist pipeline was used in a later analysis to assign CDR3 sequences and most-parsimonious VDJ recombination scenarios. In a later analysis, each TCR beta chain was defined by its CDR3 amino acid sequence together with its V-gene family, and reads lacking a unique V-gene family were excluded. In a later analysis, nearly 600 highly shared, low-generation-probability nucleotide sequences were removed to address suspected cross-contamination and a sequencing artifact. In a later analysis, a clonal expansion index for each public chain was calculated from normalized within-repertoire ranks of inferred template counts. In a later analysis, generation probabilities were computed using a VDJ recombination model fitted to out-of-frame rearrangements, and the results were checked against IGoR. A later analysis scored TCR-TCR, TCR-HLA and TCR-CMV co-occurrence with hypergeometric tests, applying a repertoire-size bias correction to TCR pairs. In a later analysis, false discovery rates were estimated by permuting HLA or CMV assignments 20 times. In a later analysis, co-occurring TCRs were grouped using DBSCAN, with TCRdist sequence similarity added in when clustering inside HLA-allele-positive subsets. Repertoires with fewer than 30,000 or more than 120,000 public chains, plus five repertoires with anomalous nucleotide sharing, were excluded from co-occurrence clustering. In TCRdb, the immuneACCESS table is reduced to in-frame sequences with V and J assigned. These tables do not hold every clone; where another copy was compared, an unresolved V gene accounts for under half, and the others remain unexplained. Clone size and the V and J calls come from that table; the DNA yielded D and trimming. This sample holds fewer than 75,000 clones; roughly 78% were observed only once. Jointly, the top ten make up about 4.1% of the sample.

On this clone: The antigen it recognizes is unknown. Base qualities are not provided; no much larger clone lies one nucleotide away.

Sequencing input: PBMCs. This sequence was found in a woman younger than 45 in good health and CMV-seronegative.

In nucleotides, the sequence is TGTGCCTGGAGTGGAGTGGGCGGGATCTCCTACAATGAGCAGTTCTTC. The translation is CAWSGVGGISYNEQFF. Recombination joined TRBV30 with TRBJ2-1; TRBD2 is possibly the D segment (6 matching bases). In the germline V gene (reference sequence), CDR1 corresponds to GTSNPN and CDR2 to SVGIG. Counted from cysteine to phenylalanine, this CDR3 has 16 amino acids. Only CDR3 DNA remains: 48 bases, in frame from the first base. The junction carries 13 bases between V and J, which are trimmed by 1 base and 0 bases respectively.